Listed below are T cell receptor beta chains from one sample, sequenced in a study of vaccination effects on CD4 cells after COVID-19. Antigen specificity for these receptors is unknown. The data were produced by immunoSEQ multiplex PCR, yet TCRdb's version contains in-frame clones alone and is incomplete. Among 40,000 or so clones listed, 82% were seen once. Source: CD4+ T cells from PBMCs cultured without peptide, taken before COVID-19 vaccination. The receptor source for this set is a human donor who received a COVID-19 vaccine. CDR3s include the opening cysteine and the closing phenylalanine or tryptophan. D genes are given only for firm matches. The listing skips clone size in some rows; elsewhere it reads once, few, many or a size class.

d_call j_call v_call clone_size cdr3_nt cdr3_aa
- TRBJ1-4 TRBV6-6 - TGTGCCAGCGGGGGAAATGATGAAAAACTGTTTTTT CASGGNDEKLFF
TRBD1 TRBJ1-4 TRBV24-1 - TGTGCCACCAGTGAACCGGGACAGGGAGGAGAAAAACTGTTTTTT CATSEPGQGGEKLFF
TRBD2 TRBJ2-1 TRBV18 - TGTGCCAGCTCACGAGGACTAGCGGGGGGTGAGCAGTTCTTC CASSRGLAGGEQFF
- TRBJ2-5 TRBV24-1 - TGTGCCACCAGTGCCCCGGGGGAGACCCAGTACTTC CATSAPGETQYF
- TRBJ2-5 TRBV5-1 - TGCGCCAGCAGCTTGGGACAGCCTCCCGGGGGGACCCAGTACTTC CASSLGQPPGGTQYF
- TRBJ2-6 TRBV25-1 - TGTGCCAGCAGACGTAACTCTGGGGCCAACGTCCTGACTTTC CASRRNSGANVLTF
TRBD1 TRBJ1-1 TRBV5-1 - TGCGCCAGCAGCTTAGCACAGGGGGAAACTGAAGCTTTCTTT CASSLAQGETEAFF
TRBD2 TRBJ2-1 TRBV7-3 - TGTGCCAGCAGCGCCCGGGGGGGGGATGAGCAGTTCTTC CASSARGGDEQFF
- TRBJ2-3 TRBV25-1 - TGTGCCAGCAGTGAACAGAGTTGGTCGGATACGCAGTATTTT CASSEQSWSDTQYF
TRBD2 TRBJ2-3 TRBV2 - TGTGCCAGCAGTGAACCGCCGACTAGCGAAAGCACAGATACGCAGTATTTT CASSEPPTSESTDTQYF
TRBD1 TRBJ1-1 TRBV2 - TGTGCCAGCAGTGAACCCCCCGAGGGGGCGAACACTGAAGCTTTCTTT CASSEPPEGANTEAFF
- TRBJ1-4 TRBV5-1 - TGCGCCAGCAGCTCGTCGGGTAAGAATGAAAAACTGTTTTTT CASSSSGKNEKLFF
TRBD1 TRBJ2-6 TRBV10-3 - TGTGCCATCAGTGATAGGCAGGGGGCTGGTGGGGCCAACGTCCTGACTTTC CAISDRQGAGGANVLTF
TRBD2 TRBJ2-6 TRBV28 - TGTGCCAGCAGTCCAATGCGAGGGAGGGAGTACTCTGGGGCCAACGTCCTGACTTTC CASSPMRGREYSGANVLTF
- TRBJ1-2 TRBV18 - TGTGCCAGCTCACTCACGGGGTCGTCGGATCGAGGCTACACCTTC CASSLTGSSDRGYTF
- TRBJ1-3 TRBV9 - TGTGCCAGCAGCGTAGGGATAGGATCCTCTGGAAACACCATATATTTT CASSVGIGSSGNTIYF
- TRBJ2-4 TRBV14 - TGTGCCAGCAGCCCCAGTCGGGGACCACCTAGATTCCTAGCCAAAAACATTCAGTACTTC CASSPSRGPPRFLAKNIQYF
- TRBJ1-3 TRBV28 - TGTGCCAGCAGTTGGGACTCTGGAAACACCATATATTTT CASSWDSGNTIYF
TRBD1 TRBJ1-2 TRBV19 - TGTGCCAGTAGTTCAGCTCTGTGGGGACAGGGGGAGACTAACTATGGCTACACCTTC CASSSALWGQGETNYGYTF
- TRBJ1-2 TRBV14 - TGTGCCAGCAGCCACCAACCGGGACCCCCATATGGCTACACCTTC CASSHQPGPPYGYTF
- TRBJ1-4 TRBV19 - TGTGCCAGTAGTATAGGAGGGCACAAACTGTTTTTT CASSIGGHKLFF
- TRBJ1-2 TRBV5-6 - TGTGCCAGCAGCTTGCGGGGGTCCCCCTATGGCTACACCTTC CASSLRGSPYGYTF
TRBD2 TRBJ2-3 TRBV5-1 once TGCGCCAGCAGCTATTCCGGGGGGGGGCGTCAGGATACGCAGTATTTT CASSYSGGGRQDTQYF
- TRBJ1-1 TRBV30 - TGTGCCTGGAGTGTATACCGGAGGCAGCCGGGAGCTTTCTTT CAWSVYRRQPGAFF
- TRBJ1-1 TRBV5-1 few TGCGCCAGCAGCCTCGCCCTGGGACCCCGTGAAGCTTTCTTT CASSLALGPREAFF
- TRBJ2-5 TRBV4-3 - TGCGCCAGCAGCCAGGGGGGGGTAGGGGGACAAGAGACCCAGTACTTC CASSQGGVGGQETQYF
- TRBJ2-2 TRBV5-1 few TGCGCCAGCAGGGGTAATGGAGGGCTCCAAAATCGGGAGCTGTTTTTT CASRGNGGLQNRELFF
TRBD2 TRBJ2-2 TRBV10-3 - TGTGCCATCAGTGCCGCGGGGGGGAAGAACGGGGAGCTGTTTTTT CAISAAGGKNGELFF
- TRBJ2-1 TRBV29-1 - TGCAGCGTTGACCTATGGGACTTCGACTACAATGAGCAGTTCTTC CSVDLWDFDYNEQFF
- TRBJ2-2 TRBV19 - TGTGCCAGTAGTATCCGCAGGGCGGCCGGGGAGCTGTTTTTT CASSIRRAAGELFF
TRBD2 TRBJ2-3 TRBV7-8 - TGTGCCAGCACTAGGACTAGCGGGGGTAATACGCAGTATTTT CASTRTSGGNTQYF
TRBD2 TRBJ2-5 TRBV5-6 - TGTGCCAGCAGCGTGACTAGCGGGGGGCAGGAGACCCAGTACTTC CASSVTSGGQETQYF
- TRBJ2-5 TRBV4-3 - TGCGCCAGCAGCCCCCGATTTGGGGACCCAAGCGAGACCCAGTACTTC CASSPRFGDPSETQYF
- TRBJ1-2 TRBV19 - TGTGCCAGTAGTATAGGCGACTATGGCTACACCTTC CASSIGDYGYTF
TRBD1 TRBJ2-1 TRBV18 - TGTGCCAGCTCACCATTCTCGGCAGGGGGCTGGTCGGCCTACAATGAGCAGTTCTTC CASSPFSAGGWSAYNEQFF
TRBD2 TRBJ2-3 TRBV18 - TGTGCCAGCTCACCGACTAGCGGTACAGATACGCAGTATTTT CASSPTSGTDTQYF
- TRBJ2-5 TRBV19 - TGTGCCAGCGGCCGAGGAGTGTTGGAGACCCAGTACTTC CASGRGVLETQYF
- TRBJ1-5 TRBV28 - TGTGCCAGCAGTTTAGTGTTAGGGGATCAGCCCCAGCATTTT CASSLVLGDQPQHF
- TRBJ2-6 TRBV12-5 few TGTGCTAGTGGTTTTATCCGGGACGGGGCCTCTGGGGCCAACGTCCTGACTTTC CASGFIRDGASGANVLTF
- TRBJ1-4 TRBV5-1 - TGCGCCAGCAGGGGGGTCGGGAATGAAAAACTGTTTTTT CASRGVGNEKLFF
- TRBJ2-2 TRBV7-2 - TGTGCCAGCAGCGACAGATACACCGGGGAGCTGTTTTTT CASSDRYTGELFF
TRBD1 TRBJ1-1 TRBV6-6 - TGTGCCAGCAGTTACTACGCAGGACAGGGGGCCCCTGAAGCTTTCTTT CASSYYAGQGAPEAFF
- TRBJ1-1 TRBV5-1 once TGCGCCAGCAGCTTTGGCGGATTTATCTCGTTTAACACTGAAGCTTTCTTT CASSFGGFISFNTEAFF
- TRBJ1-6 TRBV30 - TGTGCCTCTACGACAAGTTATAATTCACCCCTCCACTTT CASTTSYNSPLHF
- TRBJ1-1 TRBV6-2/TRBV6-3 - TGTGCCAGCAGTTACCCCGCTGAAGCTTTCTTT CASSYPAEAFF
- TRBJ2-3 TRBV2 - TGTGCCAGCAGTGAGTGGCTAGCAATAGATACGCAGTATTTT CASSEWLAIDTQYF
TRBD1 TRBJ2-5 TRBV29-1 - TGCAGCGTACGCCGCTTTACAGGGGACCAAGAGACCCAGTACTTC CSVRRFTGDQETQYF
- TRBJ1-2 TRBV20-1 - TGCAGTGCAGGGAGGGACGGTGGCTACACCTTC CSAGRDGGYTF
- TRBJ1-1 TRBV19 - TGTGCCAGTCTAGGGCGAGCGACAGACACTGAAGCTTTCTTT CASLGRATDTEAFF
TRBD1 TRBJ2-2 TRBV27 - TGTGCCAGCAGCCGAAAGGTCGGGACAGGGGGTATGACCGGGGAGCTGTTTTTT CASSRKVGTGGMTGELFF
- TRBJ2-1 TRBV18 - TGTGCCAGCTCACCAGGGTCCAACGTCGGCAGGGGCACCTACAATGAGCAGTTCTTC CASSPGSNVGRGTYNEQFF
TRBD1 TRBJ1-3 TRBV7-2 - TGTGCCAGCAGGAAACAGGGGACTGGAAACACCATATATTTT CASRKQGTGNTIYF